This TCR beta chain appears in the sequencing data of a study of cytomegalovirus exposure and HLA in healthy donors. The ends lost 4 bases at V and 5 bases at J; junction bases unmatched: 5. The germline CDR1 and CDR2 sequences are MDHEN and SYDVKM. The CDR3 has 15 residues. With 60 Vbeta and 13 Jbeta primers, the PCR was carried out. Sequenced by immunoSEQ multiplex PCR; TCRdb stores in-frame clones only, minus some. The sample lists 85,000 to 120,000 clones, 71% occurring once. Specimen: PBMCs. The chain links TRBV28 to TRBJ1-4; 9 bases agree with TRBD1. This clonotype was obtained from a female donor in good health and CMV-seronegative. The CDR3 DNA reads as TGTGCCAGCAGTTCTCCACAGGGGGCAAATGAAAAACTGTTTTTT. It specifies CASSSPQGANEKLFF.